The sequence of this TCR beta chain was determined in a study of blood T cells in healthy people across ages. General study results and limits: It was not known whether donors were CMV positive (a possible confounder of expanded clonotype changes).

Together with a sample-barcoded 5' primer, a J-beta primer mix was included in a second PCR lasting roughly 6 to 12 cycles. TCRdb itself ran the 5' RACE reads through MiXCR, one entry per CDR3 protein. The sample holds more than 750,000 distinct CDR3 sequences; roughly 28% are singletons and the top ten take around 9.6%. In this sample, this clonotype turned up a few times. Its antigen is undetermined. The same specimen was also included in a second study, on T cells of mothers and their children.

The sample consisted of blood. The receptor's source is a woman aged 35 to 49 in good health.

CDR3 sequence: CASSVGSGASTDTQYF. CDR3 nucleotides: TGTGCCAGCAGCGTAGGTTCTGGGGCTAGCACAGATACGCAGTATTTT. V and J are TRBV9 and TRBJ2-3; D possibly corresponds to TRBD1 (5 bases). The CDR3 length is 16 residues. The ends were cut back, 0 bases at V and 0 bases at J, with 11 bases in the middle. The V gene's germline CDR1 is SGDLS and CDR2 YYNGEE.